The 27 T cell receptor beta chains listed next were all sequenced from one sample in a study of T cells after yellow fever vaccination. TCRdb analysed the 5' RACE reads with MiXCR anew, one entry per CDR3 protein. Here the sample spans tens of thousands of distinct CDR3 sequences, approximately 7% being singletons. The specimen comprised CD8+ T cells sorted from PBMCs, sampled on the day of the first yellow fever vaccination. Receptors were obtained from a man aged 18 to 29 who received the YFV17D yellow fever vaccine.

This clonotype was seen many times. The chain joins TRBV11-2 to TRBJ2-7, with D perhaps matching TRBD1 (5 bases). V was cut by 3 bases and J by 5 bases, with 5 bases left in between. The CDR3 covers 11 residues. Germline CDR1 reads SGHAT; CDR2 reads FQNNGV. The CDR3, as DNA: TGTGCCAGCAGCTTGACAGACGAGCAGTACTTC. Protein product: CASSLTDEQYF.

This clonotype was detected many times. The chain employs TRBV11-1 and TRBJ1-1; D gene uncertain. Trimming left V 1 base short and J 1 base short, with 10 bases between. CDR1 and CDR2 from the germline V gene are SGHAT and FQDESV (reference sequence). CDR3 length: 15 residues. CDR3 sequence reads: CASSLVMASNTEAFF. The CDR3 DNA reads TGTGCCAGCAGCTTAGTCATGGCCTCGAACACTGAAGCTTTCTTT.

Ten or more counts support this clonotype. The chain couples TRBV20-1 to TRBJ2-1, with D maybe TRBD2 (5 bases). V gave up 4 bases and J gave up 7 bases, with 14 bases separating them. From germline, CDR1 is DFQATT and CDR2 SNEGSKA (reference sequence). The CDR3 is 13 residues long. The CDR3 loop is CSAIHFGENEQFF. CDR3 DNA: TGCAGTGCTATCCATTTCGGGGAAAATGAGCAGTTCTTC.

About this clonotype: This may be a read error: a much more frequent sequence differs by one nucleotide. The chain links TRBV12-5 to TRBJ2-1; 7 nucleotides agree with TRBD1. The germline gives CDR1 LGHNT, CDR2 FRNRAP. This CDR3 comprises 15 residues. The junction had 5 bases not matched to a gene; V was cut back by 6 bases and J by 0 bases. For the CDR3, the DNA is TGTGCTAGTGGAAAGAGACAGGGCTCCTACAATGAGCAGTTCTTC. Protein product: CASGKRQGSYNEQFF.

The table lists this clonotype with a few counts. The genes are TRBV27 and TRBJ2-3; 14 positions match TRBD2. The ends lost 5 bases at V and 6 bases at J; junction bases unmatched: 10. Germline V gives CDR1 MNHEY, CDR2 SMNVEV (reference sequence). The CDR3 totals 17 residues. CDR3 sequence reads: CASSPLTSGGAYDTQYF. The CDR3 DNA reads TGTGCCAGCAGTCCTCTGACTAGCGGGGGGGCCTATGATACGCAGTATTTT.

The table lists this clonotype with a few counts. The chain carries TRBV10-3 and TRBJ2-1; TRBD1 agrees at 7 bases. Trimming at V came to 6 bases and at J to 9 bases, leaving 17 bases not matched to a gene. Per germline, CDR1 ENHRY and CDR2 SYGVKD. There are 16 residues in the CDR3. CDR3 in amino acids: CAISPTRDRALGEQFF. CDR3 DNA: TGTGCCATCAGCCCAACCCGCGACAGGGCTTTAGGTGAGCAGTTCTTC.

CDR3 region: CASSAARALNTEAFF. CDR3 in DNA: TGTGCCAGCAGCGCAGCGAGGGCCCTGAACACTGAAGCTTTCTTT. The chain carries TRBV7-9 and TRBJ1-1; D gene unclear. The germline CDR1 and CDR2 sequences are SEHNR and FQNEAQ (reference sequence). This CDR3 contains 15 residues. Deletions cut 5 bases from V and 0 bases from J, with 13 bases between.

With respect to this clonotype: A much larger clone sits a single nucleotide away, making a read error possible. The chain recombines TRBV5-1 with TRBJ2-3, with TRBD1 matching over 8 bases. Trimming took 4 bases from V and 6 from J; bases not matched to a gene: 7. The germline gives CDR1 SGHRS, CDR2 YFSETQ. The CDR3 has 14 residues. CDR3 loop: CASSPTGDMDTQYF. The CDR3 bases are TGCGCCAGCAGCCCGACAGGGGATATGGATACGCAGTATTTT.

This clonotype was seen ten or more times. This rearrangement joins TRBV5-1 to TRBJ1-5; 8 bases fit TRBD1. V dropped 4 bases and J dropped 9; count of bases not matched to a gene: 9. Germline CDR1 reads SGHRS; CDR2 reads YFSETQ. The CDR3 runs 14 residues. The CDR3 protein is CASSLGTGPGPQHF. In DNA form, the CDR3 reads TGCGCCAGCAGCCTGGGGACAGGCCCTGGGCCCCAGCATTTT.

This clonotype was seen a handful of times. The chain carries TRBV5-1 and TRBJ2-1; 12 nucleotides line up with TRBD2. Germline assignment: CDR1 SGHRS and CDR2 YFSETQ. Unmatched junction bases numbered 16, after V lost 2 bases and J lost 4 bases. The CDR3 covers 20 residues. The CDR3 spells CASSLTLAGGTENVYNEQFF. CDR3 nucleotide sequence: TGCGCCAGCAGCTTAACACTAGCGGGGGGAACAGAAAACGTATACAATGAGCAGTTCTTC.

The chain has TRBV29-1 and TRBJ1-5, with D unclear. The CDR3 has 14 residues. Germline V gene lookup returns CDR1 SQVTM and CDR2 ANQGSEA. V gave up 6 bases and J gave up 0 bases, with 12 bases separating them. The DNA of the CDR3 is TGCAGCGTCGCAGAGGAGTATAGCAATCAGCCCCAGCATTTT. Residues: CSVAEEYSNQPQHF.

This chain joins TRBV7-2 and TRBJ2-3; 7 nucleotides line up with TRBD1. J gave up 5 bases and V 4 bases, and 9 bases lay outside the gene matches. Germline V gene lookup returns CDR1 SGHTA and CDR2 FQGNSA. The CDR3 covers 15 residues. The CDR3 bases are TGTGCCAGCAGCTCATCAGGGGGAATCGGAGATACGCAGTATTTT. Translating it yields CASSSSGGIGDTQYF.

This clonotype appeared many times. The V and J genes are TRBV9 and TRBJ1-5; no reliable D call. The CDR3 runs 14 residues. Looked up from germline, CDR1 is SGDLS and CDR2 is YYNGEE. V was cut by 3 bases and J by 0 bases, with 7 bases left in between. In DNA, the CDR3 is TGTGCCAGCAGCGCCTCGGGTAGCAATCAGCCCCAGCATTTT. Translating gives CASSASGSNQPQHF.

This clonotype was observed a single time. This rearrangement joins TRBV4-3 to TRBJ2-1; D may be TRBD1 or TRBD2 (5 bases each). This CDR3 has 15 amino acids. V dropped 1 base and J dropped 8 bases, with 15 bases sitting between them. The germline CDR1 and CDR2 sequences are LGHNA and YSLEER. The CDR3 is CASSQVWGPRDEQFF. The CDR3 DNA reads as TGCGCCAGCAGCCAAGTGTGGGGACCCAGGGATGAGCAGTTCTTC.

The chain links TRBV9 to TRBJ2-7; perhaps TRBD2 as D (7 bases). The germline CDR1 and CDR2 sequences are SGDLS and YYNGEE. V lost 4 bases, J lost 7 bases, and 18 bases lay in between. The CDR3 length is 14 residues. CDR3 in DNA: TGTGCCAGCAGCCCCTCCGGGGGGCCTAGGGAGCAGTACTTC. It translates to CASSPSGGPREQYF. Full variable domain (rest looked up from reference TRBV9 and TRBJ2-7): DSGVTQTPKHLITATGQRVTLRCSPRSGDLSVYWYQQSLDQGLQFLIQYYNGEERAKGNILERFSAQQFPDLHSELNLSSLELGDSALYFCASSPSGGPREQYFGPGTRLTVT.

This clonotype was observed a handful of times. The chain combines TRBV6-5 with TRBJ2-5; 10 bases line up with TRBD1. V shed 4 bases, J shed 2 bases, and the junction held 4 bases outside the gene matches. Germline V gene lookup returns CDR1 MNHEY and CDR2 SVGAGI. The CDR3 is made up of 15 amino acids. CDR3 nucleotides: TGTGCCAGCAGTTGGGGACAGGGGCCGCAAGAGACCCAGTACTTC. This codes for CASSWGQGPQETQYF.

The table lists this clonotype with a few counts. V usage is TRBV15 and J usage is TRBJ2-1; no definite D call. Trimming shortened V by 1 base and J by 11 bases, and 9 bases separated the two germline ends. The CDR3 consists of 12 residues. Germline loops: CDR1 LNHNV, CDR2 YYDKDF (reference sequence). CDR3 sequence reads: CATSRGTDKQFF. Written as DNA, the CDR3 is TGTGCCACCAGCAGAGGTACAGACAAGCAGTTCTTC.

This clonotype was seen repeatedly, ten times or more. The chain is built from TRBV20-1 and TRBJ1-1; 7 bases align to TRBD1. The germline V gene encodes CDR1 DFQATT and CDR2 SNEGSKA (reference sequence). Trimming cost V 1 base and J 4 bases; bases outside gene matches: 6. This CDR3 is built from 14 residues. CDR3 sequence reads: CSARALTGTTEAFF. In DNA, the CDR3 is TGCAGTGCTAGAGCTTTGACAGGGACCACTGAAGCTTTCTTT.

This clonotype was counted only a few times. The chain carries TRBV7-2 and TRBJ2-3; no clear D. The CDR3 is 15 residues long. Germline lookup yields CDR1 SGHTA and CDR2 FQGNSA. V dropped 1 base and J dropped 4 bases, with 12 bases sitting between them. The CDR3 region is CASSLVTAEADTQYF. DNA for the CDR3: TGTGCCAGCAGCTTAGTTACGGCTGAGGCAGATACGCAGTATTTT.

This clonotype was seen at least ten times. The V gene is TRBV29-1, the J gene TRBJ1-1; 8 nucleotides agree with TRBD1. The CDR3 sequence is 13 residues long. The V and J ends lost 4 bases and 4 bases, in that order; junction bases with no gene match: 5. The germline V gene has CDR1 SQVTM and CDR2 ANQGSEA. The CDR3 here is CSVGTGGSTEAFF. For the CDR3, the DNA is TGCAGCGTTGGTACAGGGGGTAGCACTGAAGCTTTCTTT.

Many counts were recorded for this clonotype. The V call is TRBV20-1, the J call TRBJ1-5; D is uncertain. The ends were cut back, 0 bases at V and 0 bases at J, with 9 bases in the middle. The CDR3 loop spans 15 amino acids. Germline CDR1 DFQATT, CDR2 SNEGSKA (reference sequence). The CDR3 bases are TGCAGTGCTAGAGAGAGCCAGGATAGCAATCAGCCCCAGCATTTT. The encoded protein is CSARESQDSNQPQHF.

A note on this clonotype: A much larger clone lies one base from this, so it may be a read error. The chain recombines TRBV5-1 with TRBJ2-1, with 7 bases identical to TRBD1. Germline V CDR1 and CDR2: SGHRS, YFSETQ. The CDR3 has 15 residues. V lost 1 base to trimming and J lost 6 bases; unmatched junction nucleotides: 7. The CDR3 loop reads CASSLSSGQSNEQFF. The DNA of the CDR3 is TGCGCCAGCAGCTTGTCCTCGGGACAGTCCAATGAGCAGTTCTTC. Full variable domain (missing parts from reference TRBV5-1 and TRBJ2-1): KAGVTQTPRYLIKTRGQQVTLSCSPISGHRSVSWYQQTPGQGLQFLFEYFSETQRNKGNFPGRFSGRQFSNSRSEMNVSTLELGDSALYLCASSLSSGQSNEQFFGPGTRLTVL.

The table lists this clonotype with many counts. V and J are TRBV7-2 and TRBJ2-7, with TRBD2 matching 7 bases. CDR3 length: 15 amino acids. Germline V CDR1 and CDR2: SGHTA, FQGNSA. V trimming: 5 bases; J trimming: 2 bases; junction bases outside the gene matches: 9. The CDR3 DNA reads TGTGCCAGCAGCCAACGGAGCGGGGTCACCTACGAGCAGTACTTC. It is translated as CASSQRSGVTYEQYF. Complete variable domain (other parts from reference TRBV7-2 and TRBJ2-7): GAGVSQSPSNKVTEKGKDVELRCDPISGHTALYWYRQSLGQGLEFLIYFQGNSAPDKSGLPSDRFSAERTGGSVSTLTIQRTQQEDSAVYLCASSQRSGVTYEQYFGPGTRLTVT.

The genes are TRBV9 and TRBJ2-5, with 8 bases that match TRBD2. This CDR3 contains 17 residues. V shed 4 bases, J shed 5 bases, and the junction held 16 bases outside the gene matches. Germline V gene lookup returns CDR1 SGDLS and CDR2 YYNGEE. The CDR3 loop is CASSPPRFGGAGETQYF. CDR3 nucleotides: TGTGCCAGCAGCCCCCCACGGTTCGGGGGGGCAGGTGAGACCCAGTACTTC.

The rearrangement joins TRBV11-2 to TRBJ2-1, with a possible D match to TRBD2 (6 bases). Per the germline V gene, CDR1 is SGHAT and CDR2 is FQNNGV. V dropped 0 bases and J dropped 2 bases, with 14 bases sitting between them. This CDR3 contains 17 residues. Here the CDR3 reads CASSLDLGLPTYNEQFF. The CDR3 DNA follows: TGTGCCAGCAGCTTAGATTTGGGACTGCCTACCTACAATGAGCAGTTCTTC.

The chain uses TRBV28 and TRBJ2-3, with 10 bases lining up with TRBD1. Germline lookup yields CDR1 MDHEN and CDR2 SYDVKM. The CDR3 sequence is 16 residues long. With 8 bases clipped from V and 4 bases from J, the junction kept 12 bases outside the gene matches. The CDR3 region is CASRSPGQGLADTQYF. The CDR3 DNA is TGTGCCAGCCGCTCACCGGGACAGGGGCTAGCAGATACGCAGTATTTT.

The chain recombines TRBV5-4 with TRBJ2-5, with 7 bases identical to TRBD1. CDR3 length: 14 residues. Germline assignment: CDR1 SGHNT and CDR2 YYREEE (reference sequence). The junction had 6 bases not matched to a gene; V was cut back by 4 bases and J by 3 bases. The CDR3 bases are TGTGCCAGCAGCGTCCGAGGGACAGAAGAGACCCAGTACTTC. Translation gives CASSVRGTEETQYF.